Shown below are 5 T cell receptor beta chains from a single sample sequenced in a study of blood T cell repertoires in COVID-19. Repertoires were generated with immunoSEQ multiplex PCR, while TCRdb's copy carries only in-frame clones and drops some. The sample holds 250,000 to 300,000 clones, under 90% seen once. Sequencing was carried out using peripheral blood. These receptors were taken from a woman aged 40 to 50 who had recovered from COVID-19.

This clone appeared a single time. V and J are TRBV7-9 and TRBJ2-1; D uncertain. Trimming took off 4 bases at V and 8 bases at J, with 18 bases between the two ends. This CDR3 contains 15 residues. CDR1 is SEHNR and CDR2 is FQNEAQ in the germline V gene (reference sequence). CDR3 sequence: CASSSTNAGSHEQFF. The CDR3, as DNA: TGTGCCAGCAGCTCAACGAATGCCGGTTCGCATGAGCAGTTCTTC.

The chain is built from TRBV7-8 and TRBJ2-2, with TRBD1 as a possible D gene (6 bases). With 7 bases removed from V and 6 bases from J, the gap between germline ends came to 12 bases. The CDR3 has 13 amino acids. CDR1 is SGHVS and CDR2 is FQNEAQ in the germline V gene. The CDR3 loop reads CASIRGQPGELFF. The DNA of the CDR3 is TGTGCCAGCATCCGAGGACAGCCCGGGGAGCTGTTTTTT. Using reference TRBV7-8 and TRBJ2-2 for the parts outside the CDR3, the full variable domain is GAGVSQSPRYKVAKRGQDVALRCDPISGHVSLFWYQQALGQGPEFLTYFQNEAQLDKSGLPSDRFFAERPEGSVSTLKIQRTQQEDSAVYLCASIRGQPGELFFGEGSRLTVL.

This rearrangement joins TRBV18 to TRBJ2-7; D not resolved. Trimming pared 6 bases from V and 5 bases from J, leaving 20 bases between. Germline V gives CDR1 KGHSH, CDR2 LQKENI. The CDR3 is made up of 15 amino acids. CDR3 in DNA: TGTGCCAGCTCGCGACCTAGTAACCCCACCCACGAGCAGTACTTC. Translation: CASSRPSNPTHEQYF. Based on the CDR3 plus reference TRBV18 and TRBJ2-7, the full variable domain is NAGVMQNPRHLVRRRGQEARLRCSPMKGHSHVYWYRQLPEEGLKFMVYLQKENIIDESGMPKERFSAEFPKEGPSILRIQQVVRGDSAAYFCASSRPSNPTHEQYFGPGTRLTVT.

The chain recombines TRBV11-2 with TRBJ2-1; 7 nucleotides match TRBD2. Germline V gene sequence: CDR1 SGHAT, CDR2 FQNNGV. V lost 2 bases to trimming and J lost 0 bases; unmatched junction nucleotides: 4. The CDR3 extends over 16 amino acids. The CDR3 nucleotides read TGTGCCAGCAGCTTACGGGGGGAGAGCTCCTACAATGAGCAGTTCTTC. This translates into CASSLRGESSYNEQFF. Together with reference TRBV11-2 and TRBJ2-1, the CDR3 gives the full variable domain: EAGVAQSPRYKIIEKRQSVAFWCNPISGHATLYWYQQILGQGPKLLIQFQNNGVVDDSQLPKDRFSAERLKGVDSTLKIQPAKLEDSAVYLCASSLRGESSYNEQFFGPGTRLTVL.

CDR3 in amino acids: CSVVGFGTGAYEQYF. The CDR3 DNA reads TGCAGCGTTGTTGGGTTTGGGACAGGGGCCTACGAGCAGTACTTC. The chain couples TRBV29-1 to TRBJ2-7; 10 positions agree with TRBD1. CDR1 and CDR2 (germline): SQVTM, ANQGSEA. The CDR3 length is 15 residues. Germline trimming cut 4 bases from V and 2 bases from J; bases unmatched to any gene: 8.